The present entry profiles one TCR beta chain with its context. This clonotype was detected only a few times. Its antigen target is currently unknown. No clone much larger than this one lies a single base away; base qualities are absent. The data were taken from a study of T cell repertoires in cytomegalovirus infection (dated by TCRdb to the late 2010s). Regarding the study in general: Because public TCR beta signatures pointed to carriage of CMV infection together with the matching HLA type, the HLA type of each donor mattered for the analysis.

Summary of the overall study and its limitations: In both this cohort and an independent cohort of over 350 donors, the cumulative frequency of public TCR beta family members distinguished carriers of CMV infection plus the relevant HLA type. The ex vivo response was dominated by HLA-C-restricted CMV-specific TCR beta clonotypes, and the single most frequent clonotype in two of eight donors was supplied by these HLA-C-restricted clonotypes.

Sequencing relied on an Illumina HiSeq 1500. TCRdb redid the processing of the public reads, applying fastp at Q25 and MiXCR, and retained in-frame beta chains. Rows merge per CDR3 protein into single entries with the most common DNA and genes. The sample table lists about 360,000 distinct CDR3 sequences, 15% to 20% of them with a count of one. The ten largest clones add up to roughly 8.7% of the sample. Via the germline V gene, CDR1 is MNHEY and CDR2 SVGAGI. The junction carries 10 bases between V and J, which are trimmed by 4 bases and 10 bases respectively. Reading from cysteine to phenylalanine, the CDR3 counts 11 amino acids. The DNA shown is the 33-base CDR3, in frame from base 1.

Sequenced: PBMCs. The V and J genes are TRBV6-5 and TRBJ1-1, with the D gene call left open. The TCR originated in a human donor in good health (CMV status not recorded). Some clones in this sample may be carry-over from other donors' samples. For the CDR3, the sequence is CASSFGEVAFF. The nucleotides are TGTGCCAGCAGTTTCGGGGAAGTAGCTTTCTTT.